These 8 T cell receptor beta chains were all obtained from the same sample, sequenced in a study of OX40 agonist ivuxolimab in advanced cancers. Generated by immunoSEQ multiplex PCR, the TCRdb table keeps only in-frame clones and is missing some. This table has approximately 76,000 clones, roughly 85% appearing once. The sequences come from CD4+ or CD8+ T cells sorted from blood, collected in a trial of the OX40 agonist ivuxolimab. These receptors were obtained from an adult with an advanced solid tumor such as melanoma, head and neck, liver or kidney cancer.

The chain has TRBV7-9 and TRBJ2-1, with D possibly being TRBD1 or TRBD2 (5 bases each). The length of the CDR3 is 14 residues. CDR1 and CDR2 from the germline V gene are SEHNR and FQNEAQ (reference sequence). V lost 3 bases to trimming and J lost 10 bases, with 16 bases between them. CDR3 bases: TGTGCCAGCAGCTTTCGCCTTGGGGACGGGGAGCAGTTCTTC. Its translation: CASSFRLGDGEQFF. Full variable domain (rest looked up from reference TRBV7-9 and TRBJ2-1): DTGVSQNPRHKITKRGQNVTFRCDPISEHNRLYWYRQTLGQGPEFLTYFQNEAQLEKSRLLSDRFSAERPKGSFSTLEIQRTEQGDSAMYLCASSFRLGDGEQFFGPGTRLTVL.

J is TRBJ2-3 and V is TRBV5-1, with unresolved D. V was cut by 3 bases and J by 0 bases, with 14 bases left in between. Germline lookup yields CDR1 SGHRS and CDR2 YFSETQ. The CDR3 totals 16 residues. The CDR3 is CASSSLLATSTDTQYF. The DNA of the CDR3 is TGCGCCAGCAGCTCCCTCTTGGCGACTAGCACAGATACGCAGTATTTT.

The CDR3 protein is CASSEEGRTYEQYF. As DNA, the CDR3 is TGTGCCAGCAGTGAAGAGGGACGGACCTACGAGCAGTACTTC. The gene calls are TRBV6-1 and TRBJ2-7; either TRBD1 or TRBD2 may supply D (5 bases each). The CDR3 runs 14 residues. V dropped 1 base and J dropped 2 bases, with 9 bases sitting between them. CDR1 and CDR2 from the germline V gene are MNHNS and SASEGT.

CDR3 bases: TGTGCCAGCTCCATAGGATCGGGGGCCGACAGCGAGCAGTACTTC. Translating it yields CASSIGSGADSEQYF. The genes are TRBV18 and TRBJ2-7; TRBD1 or TRBD2 may be the D gene (6 bases each). CDR1 and CDR2 (germline): KGHSH, LQKENI. Deletions cut 6 bases from V and 6 bases from J, with 21 bases between. This CDR3 spans 15 amino acids. The whole variable domain, filled in from reference TRBV18 and TRBJ2-7, reads NAGVMQNPRHLVRRRGQEARLRCSPMKGHSHVYWYRQLPEEGLKFMVYLQKENIIDESGMPKERFSAEFPKEGPSILRIQQVVRGDSAAYFCASSIGSGADSEQYFGPGTRLTVT.

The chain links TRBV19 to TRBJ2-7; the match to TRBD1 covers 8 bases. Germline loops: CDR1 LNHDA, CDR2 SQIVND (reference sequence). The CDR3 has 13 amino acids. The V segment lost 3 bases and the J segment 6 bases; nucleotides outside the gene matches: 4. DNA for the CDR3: TGTGCCAGTAGTATTCAGGGGGCCAGCGAGCAGTACTTC. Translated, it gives CASSIQGASEQYF. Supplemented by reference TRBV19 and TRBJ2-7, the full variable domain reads DGGITQSPKYLFRKEGQNVTLSCEQNLNHDAMYWYRQDPGQGLRLIYYSQIVNDFQKGDIAEGYSVSREKKESFPLTVTSAQKNPTAFYLCASSIQGASEQYFGPGTRLTVT.

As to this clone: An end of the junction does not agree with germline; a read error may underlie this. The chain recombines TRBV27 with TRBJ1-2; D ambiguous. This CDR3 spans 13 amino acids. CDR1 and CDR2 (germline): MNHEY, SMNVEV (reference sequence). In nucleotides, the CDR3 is TGTGCCAGCGGTTTCACGAGGAGCTATGGCTACACCTTC. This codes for CASGFTRSYGYTF.

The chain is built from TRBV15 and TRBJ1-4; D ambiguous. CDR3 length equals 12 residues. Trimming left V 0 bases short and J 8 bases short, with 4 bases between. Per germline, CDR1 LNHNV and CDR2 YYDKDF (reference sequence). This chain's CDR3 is CATSRDLEKLFF. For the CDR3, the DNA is TGTGCCACCAGCAGAGATCTCGAAAAACTGTTTTTT.

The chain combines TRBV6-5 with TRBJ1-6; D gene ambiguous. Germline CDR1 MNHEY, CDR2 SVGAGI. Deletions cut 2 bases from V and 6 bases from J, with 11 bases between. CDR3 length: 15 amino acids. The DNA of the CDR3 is TGTGCCAGCAGTTACGGTGGTATCTCTAATTCACCCCTCCACTTT. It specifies CASSYGGISNSPLHF.